Below, one TCR beta chain is given with its context. This record comes from a study of monozygotic twins with inflammatory bowel disease. The CDR3 is 12 residues long. Per the germline V gene, CDR1 is SQVTM and CDR2 is ANQGSEA. TCRdb re-analyzed the 5' RACE reads; it lists each CDR3 protein once, without DNA. Recorded here are 150,000 to 200,000 distinct CDR3 sequences; the top ten clones represent more than 2.5%. The receptor comes from a human donor with ulcerative colitis or Crohn's disease, or a healthy co-twin of an affected twin (not recorded which). This chain uses TRBV29-1 with TRBJ2-3; the TRBD2 assignment by TCRdb is unverifiable without DNA. Sequenced: blood. The CDR3 sequence is CSVYESEGTQYF.